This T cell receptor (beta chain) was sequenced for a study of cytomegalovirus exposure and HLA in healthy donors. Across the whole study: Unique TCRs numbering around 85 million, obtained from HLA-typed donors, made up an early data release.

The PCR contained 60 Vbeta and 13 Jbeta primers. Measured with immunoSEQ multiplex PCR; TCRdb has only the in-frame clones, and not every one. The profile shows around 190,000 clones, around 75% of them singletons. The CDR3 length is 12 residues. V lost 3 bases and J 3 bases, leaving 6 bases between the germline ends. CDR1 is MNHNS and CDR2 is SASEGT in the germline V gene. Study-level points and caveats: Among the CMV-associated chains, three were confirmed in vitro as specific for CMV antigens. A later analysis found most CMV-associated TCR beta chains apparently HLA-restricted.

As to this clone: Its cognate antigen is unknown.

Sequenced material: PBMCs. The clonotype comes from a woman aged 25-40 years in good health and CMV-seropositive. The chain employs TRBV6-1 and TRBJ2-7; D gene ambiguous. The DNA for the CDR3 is TGTGCCAGCAGTGAGCTCAGCTACGAGCAGTACTTC. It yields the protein CASSELSYEQYF.